This T cell receptor beta chain was recovered during a study of molecular identifiers for immune sequencing clone quantification. Study-wide results and limits: Whereas naive cells kept under 1% of molecules in clones above 20 RNA copies, such clones held over 98% in effectors.

Libraries of naive CD8 T cells were made from about 20,000 to 1,000,000 sorted cells. They used 10%, 30% or 50% RNA. Naive CD8 T cells were sorted, and the gate applied was CD8+CD4-CCR7+CD45RA+. The V and J ends lost 0 bases and 9 bases respectively, with 10 bases between them. Germline V lookup: CDR1 SGHRS, CDR2 YFSETQ. The CDR3 extends over 13 amino acids. Only one count was recorded for this clonotype. Its specificity is not known. Previously described methods and listed TCR primers were used for bulk TCR libraries. TCRdb reprocessed the PCR reads via MiXCR and lists one record per CDR3 protein. The sample yields about 510,000 distinct CDR3 sequences, around 23% seen once.

Sample: naive CD8+ T cells from blood, with Jurkat cell RNA spiked in. Specified subset: FACS-sorted CD8+CD4-CCR7+CD45RA+ naive T cells. This chain connects TRBV5-1 to TRBJ1-5, with a possible D match to TRBD1 (6 bases). The receptor was derived from a human donor in good health. Some libraries in this study had Jurkat cell RNA spiked in. Here the CDR3 reads CASSLGGPPPQHF. DNA of the CDR3: TGCGCCAGCAGCTTGGGGGGGCCTCCGCCCCAGCATTTT. The full variable domain, in which reference TRBV5-1 and TRBJ1-5 provide the parts outside the CDR3, is KAGVTQTPRYLIKTRGQQVTLSCSPISGHRSVSWYQQTPGQGLQFLFEYFSETQRNKGNFPGRFSGRQFSNSRSEMNVSTLELGDSALYLCASSLGGPPPQHFGDGTRLSIL.